The entry that follows covers one T cell receptor beta chain sequence. The data belong to a study of blood T cells in healthy people across ages. V lost 0 bases to trimming and J lost 7 bases, with 12 bases between them. CDR3 length: 14 residues. CDR1 and CDR2 (germline): MGHRA, YSYEKL. The second PCR ran roughly 7 to 12 cycles with a sample-barcoded 5' primer and J-beta primers. TCRdb analysed the 5' RACE reads with MiXCR anew, one entry per CDR3 protein. Of about 1.8 million distinct CDR3 sequences listed, about 50% were seen once; the top ten hold roughly 2.1%. Sequencing was performed on blood. The rearrangement links TRBV4-1 to TRBJ1-1; maybe TRBD1 (6 bases). This sequence was found in a woman aged 40-49 years in good health. The CDR3 coding sequence is TGCGCCAGCAGCCAAGAAGGGACACCTTGTGAAGCTTTCTTT. Protein product: CASSQEGTPCEAFF.